The TCR beta chain described here comes from a study of identical twins. Points from the study as a whole: Abundant beta clonotypes from cord blood bore fewer insertions; memory repertoires lacked this pattern. Out-of-frame alpha sequences shared by twins showed excess low generation probability. Modeled out-of-frame TCR alpha sharing in monozygotic twins fell below observed levels.

This clonotype was recorded at least ten times. Its antigen is not known. V was shortened by 0 bases and J by 5 bases, with 9 bases between the two germline ends. Germline V CDR1 and CDR2: SGHRS, YFSETQ. The length of the CDR3 is 15 residues. A template switching step contributed a universal primer site, while unique molecular identifiers were present in the cDNA. MiXCR, run by TCRdb on the 5' RACE reads, gives a single entry per CDR3 protein. The sample comprises roughly 630,000 distinct CDR3 sequences, 7.1% of which are singletons, and about 1.5% rests with the top ten. In addition, the sample was reused for a study of yellow fever vaccine responses in identical twins.

This chain uses TRBV5-1 with TRBJ1-6; unclear D gene. The sample comprised PBMCs. This TCR came from a woman aged 18-35 years in good health. CDR3 region: CASSLDYTDNSPLHF. The CDR3 DNA is TGCGCCAGCAGCTTGGATTATACAGATAATTCACCCCTCCACTTT.